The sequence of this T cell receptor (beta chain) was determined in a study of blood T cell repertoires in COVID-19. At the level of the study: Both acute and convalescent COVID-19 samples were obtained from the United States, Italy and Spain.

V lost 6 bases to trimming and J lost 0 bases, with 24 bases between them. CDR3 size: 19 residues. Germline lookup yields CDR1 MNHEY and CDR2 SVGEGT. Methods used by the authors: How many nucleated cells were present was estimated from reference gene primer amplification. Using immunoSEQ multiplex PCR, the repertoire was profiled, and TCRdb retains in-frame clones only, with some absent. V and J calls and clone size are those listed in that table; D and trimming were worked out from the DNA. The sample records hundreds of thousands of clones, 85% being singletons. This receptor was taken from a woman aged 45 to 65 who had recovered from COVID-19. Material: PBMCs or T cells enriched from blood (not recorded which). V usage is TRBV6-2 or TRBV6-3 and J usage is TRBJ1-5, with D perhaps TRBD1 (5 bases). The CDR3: CASSNPTRVDRYSNQPQHF. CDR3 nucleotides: TGTGCCAGCAGCAACCCAACACGTGTCGACAGATATAGCAATCAGCCCCAGCATTTT.